The clone carrying this TCR beta chain was counted only a few times. Its antigen is as yet unknown. The CDR3 is 13 residues long. Germline V gene lookup returns CDR1 SGDLS and CDR2 YYNGEE. Trimming cost V 7 bases and J 5 bases, with 16 bases left between them. The data were taken from a study of T cell repertoires in cytomegalovirus infection. Background on the study: The public TCR beta signatures pointed to both CMV infection and matching HLA type.

TCRdb re-called the reads through MiXCR, storing one row per CDR3 protein. The sample holds about 570,000 distinct CDR3 sequences, just under 40% seen once. Notes on the study in general: Ex vivo responses were dominated by HLA-C-restricted CMV-specific TCR beta clonotypes. Identification of carriers of CMV plus the relevant HLA was performed using cumulative public TCR beta family frequency.

The gene calls are TRBV9 and TRBJ2-7; D is uncertain. Here the sequenced sample was cultured PBMCs, taken from culture after CMV antigen stimulation. The receptor's source is a human donor in good health (CMV status not recorded). Some clones in this sample may be carry-over from other donors' samples. CDR3 in DNA: TGTGCCAGCTCAACCGAGCCCCGGGACGAGCAGTACTTC. Its protein product is CASSTEPRDEQYF.